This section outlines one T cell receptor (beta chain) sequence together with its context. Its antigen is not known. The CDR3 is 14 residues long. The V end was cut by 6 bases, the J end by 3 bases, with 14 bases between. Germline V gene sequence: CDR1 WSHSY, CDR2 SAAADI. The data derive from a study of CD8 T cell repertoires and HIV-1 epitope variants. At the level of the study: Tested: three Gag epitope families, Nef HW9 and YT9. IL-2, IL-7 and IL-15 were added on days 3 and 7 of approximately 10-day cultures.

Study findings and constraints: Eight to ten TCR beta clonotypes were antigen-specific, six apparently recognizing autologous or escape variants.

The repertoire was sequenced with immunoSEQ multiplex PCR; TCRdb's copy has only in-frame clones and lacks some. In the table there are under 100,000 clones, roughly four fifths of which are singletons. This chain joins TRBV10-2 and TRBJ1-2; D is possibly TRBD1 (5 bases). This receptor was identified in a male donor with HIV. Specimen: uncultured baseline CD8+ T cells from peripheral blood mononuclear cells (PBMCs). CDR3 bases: TGCGCCAGCAGGGCCACGGGGCGGCACTATGGCTACACCTTC. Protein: CASRATGRHYGYTF.